These 18 T cell receptor beta chains share one sample of origin, sequenced in a study of human T cells and chemical hapten exposure. Each CDR3 protein gets one entry after TCRdb re-called the RACE reads with MiXCR. The sample records about 120,000 distinct CDR3 sequences, roughly 12% being singletons. The time point denotes: pre-sensitization, week 0. Treatment defined: therapeutic diphenylcyclopropenone sensitization with weekly scalp DPC. The source was whole blood, collected in connection with sensitization to the hapten diphenylcyclopropenone (DPC). Receptor source: a woman between 18 and 29 years old with alopecia areata. Some clones in this sample may be carry-over from other donors' samples.

The chain is built from TRBV10-3 and TRBJ2-1; 13 bases line up with TRBD2. Germline V CDR1 and CDR2: ENHRY, SYGVKD. The length of the CDR3 is 11 residues. V trimming: 10 bases; J trimming: 13 bases; junction bases outside the gene matches: 4. The CDR3 nucleotides read TGTGCCACCGGGACTAGCGGGAACCAGTTCTTC. Protein sequence: CATGTSGNQFF.

The genes are TRBV28 and TRBJ1-4; 7 bases align to TRBD1. Germline CDR1 is MDHEN and CDR2 is SYDVKM. The CDR3 is made up of 13 amino acids. V gave up 8 bases and J gave up 5 bases; unmatched junction bases: 5. CDR3: CASYEGANEKLFF. CDR3 in DNA: TGTGCCAGCTATGAGGGGGCCAATGAAAAACTGTTTTTT. Full variable domain (remainder filled in from reference TRBV28 and TRBJ1-4): DVKVTQSSRYLVKRTGEKVFLECVQDMDHENMFWYRQDPGLGLRLIYFSYDVKMKEKGDIPEGYSVSREKKERFSLILESASTNQTSMYLCASYEGANEKLFFGSGTQLSVL.

This chain links TRBV27 with TRBJ2-7, with 9 bases fitting TRBD2. The CDR3 loop spans 15 amino acids. V lost 4 bases, J lost 0 bases, and 4 bases stayed unmatched. Germline V lookup: CDR1 MNHEY, CDR2 SMNVEV (reference sequence). The CDR3 here is CASSSPTSGSYEQYF. In DNA, the CDR3 is TGTGCCAGCAGTTCCCCGACTAGCGGCTCCTACGAGCAGTACTTC.

This sequence joins TRBV29-1 and TRBJ1-1, with D uncertain. CDR3 length: 11 residues. V was trimmed by 3 bases and J by 5 bases, leaving 7 bases between them. CDR1 and CDR2 (germline): SQVTM, ANQGSEA. DNA for the CDR3: TGCAGCGTTGATCGGGGTACTGAAGCTTTCTTT. Its translation: CSVDRGTEAFF.

This clonotype was observed at least ten times. The V call is TRBV6-5, the J call TRBJ2-2, with 9 bases matching TRBD2. Germline V gene lookup returns CDR1 MNHEY and CDR2 SVGAGI. The CDR3 runs 15 residues. V gave up 4 bases and J gave up 9 bases; unmatched junction bases: 9. The CDR3 DNA sequence: TGTGCCAGCAGTTTCTCTAGTAGCGGGGGCCGGGAGCTGTTTTTT. This codes for CASSFSSSGGRELFF.

V gene TRBV6-6 combines with J gene TRBJ2-4; TRBD2 is a possible D gene (5 bases). The CDR3 spans 13 residues. Germline V CDR1 and CDR2: MNHNY, SVGAGI (reference sequence). Trimming took off 3 bases at V and 8 bases at J, with 11 bases between the two ends. CDR3 DNA sequence: TGTGCCAGCAGTTATCGAGGGATGTACATTCAGTACTTC. Translated: CASSYRGMYIQYF.

V and J are TRBV12-3 or TRBV12-4 and TRBJ2-7, with 9 nucleotides matching TRBD2. Trimming took 6 bases from V and 7 from J; bases not matched to a gene: 13. The length of the CDR3 is 15 residues. CDR3 sequence (DNA): TGTGCCAGCAGCCCTATGGGCGGGGGGGCGGATGAGCAGTACTTC. Encoded protein: CASSPMGGGADEQYF.

The chain links TRBV4-2 to TRBJ2-3; TRBD2 might be the D (7 bases). Germline values: CDR1 LGHNA, CDR2 YNFKEQ. This CDR3 region has 16 residues. V lost 1 base, J lost 4 bases, and 15 bases lay in between. The CDR3 loop is CASSQVSGGPADTQYF. The CDR3 nucleotides read TGTGCCAGCAGCCAAGTGTCGGGGGGCCCCGCAGATACGCAGTATTTT.

This clonotype showed up many times. The chain is built from TRBV7-6 and TRBJ1-3; the D gene is possibly TRBD1 (5 bases). The CDR3 is made up of 15 amino acids. Germline CDR1 and CDR2: SGHVS and FNYEAQ. Trimming took 4 bases from V and 4 from J, leaving 14 bases between them. CDR3 coding DNA: TGTGCCAGCAGCTCACACCGGGGGTCCGGAAACACCATATATTTT. It translates to CASSSHRGSGNTIYF.

The chain employs TRBV30 and TRBJ1-2; D not resolved. V gave up 4 bases and J gave up 4 bases, with 19 bases separating them. CDR1 is GTSNPN, CDR2 SVGIG, per germline (reference sequence). CDR3 length equals 15 residues. The CDR3 sequence: CAWTAIVLGSYGYTF. The CDR3 DNA is TGTGCCTGGACAGCTATTGTCCTTGGGTCCTATGGCTACACCTTC.

The chain joins TRBV27 to TRBJ1-4; D is perhaps TRBD1 (5 bases). Germline V gene lookup returns CDR1 MNHEY and CDR2 SMNVEV (reference sequence). V was clipped by 5 bases and J by 7 bases, with 17 bases between them. CDR3 length: 15 amino acids. The CDR3 DNA sequence: TGTGCCAGCAGTAACACCCGCTCAGGGTTTGAAAAACTGTTTTTT. Protein sequence: CASSNTRSGFEKLFF.

This clonotype was seen a handful of times. The chain joins TRBV20-1 to TRBJ1-2; 9 bases match TRBD1. This CDR3 has 14 residues. Looked up from germline, CDR1 is DFQATT and CDR2 is SNEGSKA (reference sequence). Trimming removed 0 bases from V and 2 bases from J; junction bases left unmatched: 1. CDR3 nucleotides: TGCAGTGCTAGAGACGGGACAGGGAACTATGGCTACACCTTC. Translating gives CSARDGTGNYGYTF.

This clonotype showed up many times. The CDR3 DNA reads TGCAGCGCTGGAGAGAAAGGGGACTATGGCTACACCTTC. Translation gives CSAGEKGDYGYTF. The rearrangement joins TRBV29-1 to TRBJ1-2, with D possibly TRBD1 on 5 matching bases. CDR3 length equals 13 residues. Germline V gene data show CDR1 as SQVTM and CDR2 as ANQGSEA. With 7 bases removed from V and 3 bases from J, the gap between germline ends came to 15 bases. Together with reference TRBV29-1 and TRBJ1-2, the CDR3 gives the full variable domain: SAVISQKPSRDICQRGTSLTIQCQVDSQVTMMFWYRQQPGQSLTLIATANQGSEATYESGFVIDKFPISRPNLTFSTLTVSNMSPEDSSIYLCSAGEKGDYGYTFGSGTRLTVV.

This clonotype was found a few times. The rearrangement links TRBV12-3 or TRBV12-4 to TRBJ2-3; TRBD2 aligns across 11 bases. With 3 bases clipped from V and 4 bases from J, the junction kept 9 bases outside the gene matches. This CDR3 contains 17 residues. The CDR3 DNA reads as TGTGCCAGCAGTTTTTCGATAGCGGGGGGGCCGGCAGATACGCAGTATTTT. It encodes CASSFSIAGGPADTQYF.

The V call is TRBV27, the J call TRBJ2-3, with D possibly matching TRBD1 (6 bases). Trimming removed 8 bases from V and 2 bases from J, with 20 bases in between. This CDR3 contains 16 residues. Germline assignment: CDR1 MNHEY and CDR2 SMNVEV (reference sequence). For the CDR3, the DNA is TGTGCCAGCGCCTTTGAGGGGGTCATCAACACAGATACGCAGTATTTT. This sequence encodes CASAFEGVINTDTQYF.

This sequence joins TRBV20-1 and TRBJ1-6; TRBD1 is a possible D gene (6 bases). Germline values: CDR1 DFQATT, CDR2 SNEGSKA (reference sequence). Trimming cost V 6 bases and J 7 bases, with 16 bases left between them. This CDR3 region has 14 residues. The CDR3 DNA is TGCAGTGCGCAACAGGGTACATCGAATTCACCCCTCCACTTT. Its protein product is CSAQQGTSNSPLHF.

The chain recombines TRBV21-1 with TRBJ2-7; the table's D call TRBD1 went unverified against the DNA. TRBV21-1 is a known pseudogene. The CDR3 has 16 residues. The CDR3 here is CASSKAPGQGGYEQYF. The CDR3 DNA sequence: TGTGCCAGCAGCAAAGCGCCGGGACAGGGGGGATACGAGCAGTACTTC.

This clonotype was seen a few times. J is TRBJ2-3 and V is TRBV7-7; TRBD2 matches at 11 bases. The CDR3 contains 16 residues. V was pared by 5 bases and J by 1 base, with 5 bases of the junction left unmatched. Germline CDR1 is SSHAT and CDR2 is FNYEAQ (reference sequence). Here the CDR3 reads CASSPLAGVGTDTQYF. The CDR3 nucleotides are TGTGCCAGCAGCCCACTAGCGGGGGTGGGCACAGATACGCAGTATTTT.